Below, 27 T cell receptor beta chains from the same sample are listed, as sequenced in a study of cytomegalovirus exposure and HLA in healthy donors. A multiplex PCR was run with 60 Vbeta primers and 13 Jbeta primers. Clones were read by immunoSEQ multiplex PCR, and TCRdb kept only the in-frame ones, dropping some. The sample is made up of 60,000 to 80,000 clones, and the top ten hold 4.5% to 6% of it. The sample was PBMCs. The receptor source for this set is a man between 40 and 49 years old in good health and CMV-seronegative.

This chain joins TRBV19 and TRBJ2-1, with TRBD1 matching over 7 bases. In germline, CDR1 is LNHDA, CDR2 SQIVND (reference sequence). V lost 3 bases and J lost 3; bases outside the gene matches: 8. The CDR3 runs to 16 residues. The CDR3: CASSIKSGGFYNEQFF. The DNA for the CDR3 is TGTGCCAGTAGTATTAAGTCAGGGGGTTTCTACAATGAGCAGTTCTTC.

The V gene is TRBV4-3, the J gene TRBJ2-2; D might be TRBD1 (5 bases). This CDR3 has 15 amino acids. V gave up 4 bases and J gave up 0 bases, with 9 bases separating them. Per germline, CDR1 LGHNA and CDR2 YSLEER. The CDR3 reads CASSPDMANTGELFF. The CDR3 DNA is TGCGCCAGCAGCCCGGACATGGCGAACACCGGGGAGCTGTTTTTT.

The V call is TRBV13, the J call TRBJ2-5, with 7 bases matching TRBD2. The J call may be wrong; the DNA end is better matched by TRBJ2-7. Germline lookup yields CDR1 PRHDT and CDR2 FYEKMQ (reference sequence). There are 15 residues in the CDR3. CDR3 amino acids: CASSLSLAVTYEQYF. For the CDR3, the DNA is TGTGCCAGCAGCTTATCTCTAGCGGTAACCTACGAGCAGTACTTC.

J is TRBJ2-5 and V is TRBV10-3, with 10 bases identical to TRBD2. The CDR3 consists of 14 residues. Trimming took 7 bases from V and 4 from J; bases not matched to a gene: 6. The germline V gene encodes CDR1 ENHRY and CDR2 SYGVKD. The CDR3: CAIKASGSIETQYF. The CDR3 region has the DNA TGTGCCATCAAGGCTAGCGGGAGTATAGAGACCCAGTACTTC.

The chain carries TRBV27 and TRBJ2-2; 9 bases line up with TRBD2. The CDR3 runs 17 residues. Germline CDR1 MNHEY, CDR2 SMNVEV (reference sequence). The junction had 9 bases not matched to a gene; V was cut back by 5 bases and J by 2 bases. CDR3 amino acids: CASSAPGLAANTGELFF. The CDR3 DNA reads TGTGCCAGCAGTGCCCCGGGACTAGCAGCTAACACCGGGGAGCTGTTTTTT.

The chain is built from TRBV28 and TRBJ2-7; 8 nucleotides agree with TRBD2. The CDR3 is made up of 14 amino acids. J gave up 3 bases and V 7 bases, and 8 bases lay outside the gene matches. CDR1 is MDHEN and CDR2 is SYDVKM in the germline V gene. The chain's CDR3 is CASTPRGGSYEQYF. The CDR3 nucleotides are TGTGCCAGCACCCCCCGGGGGGGTAGCTACGAGCAGTACTTC.

The chain uses TRBV11-3 and TRBJ2-3; TRBD2 matches 12 bases. J gave up 6 bases and V 3 bases, and 7 bases lay outside the gene matches. Germline V gene sequence: CDR1 SGHNT, CDR2 YENEEA. The CDR3 consists of 16 residues. The chain's CDR3 is CASSFSSGGAWDTQYF. DNA for the CDR3: TGTGCCAGCAGCTTCTCTAGCGGGGGGGCCTGGGATACGCAGTATTTT.

This sequence joins TRBV7-7 and TRBJ2-5; D is unclear. The CDR3 spans 14 residues. Germline lookup yields CDR1 SSHAT and CDR2 FNYEAQ (reference sequence). V dropped 0 bases and J dropped 5 bases, with 10 bases sitting between them. This chain's CDR3 is CASSLAISSETQYF. The CDR3 bases are TGTGCCAGCAGCTTAGCGATTAGTTCCGAGACCCAGTACTTC.

The gene calls are TRBV18 and TRBJ2-5; 7 bases line up with TRBD2. With 0 bases clipped from V and 1 base from J, the junction kept 2 bases outside the gene matches. The CDR3 extends over 15 amino acids. Germline CDR1 is KGHSH and CDR2 is LQKENI. CDR3 sequence: CASSPPTSLQETQYF. CDR3 coding DNA: TGTGCCAGCTCACCACCGACTAGCCTCCAAGAGACCCAGTACTTC.

The chain combines TRBV4-3 with TRBJ1-4, with TRBD1 as a possible D gene (5 bases). This CDR3 is built from 16 residues. The V end lost 1 base, the J end lost 2 bases, and 11 bases lay between the germline ends. CDR1 LGHNA and CDR2 YSLEER come from the germline V gene. The chain's CDR3 is CASSQGGGVTNEKLFF. CDR3 bases: TGCGCCAGCAGCCAAGGTGGAGGGGTCACTAATGAAAAACTGTTTTTT.

This chain links TRBV12-5 with TRBJ1-1, with D maybe TRBD1 (6 bases). Trimming left V 4 bases short and J 7 bases short, with 13 bases between. CDR1 LGHNT and CDR2 FRNRAP come from the germline V gene. The CDR3 length is 13 residues. In DNA, the CDR3 is TGTGCTAGTGGTTACTCAGGGGTGGGTGAAGCTTTCTTT. Translation: CASGYSGVGEAFF.

V gene TRBV11-2 combines with J gene TRBJ2-3; no clear D. This CDR3 spans 17 amino acids. Trimming took 0 bases from V and 0 from J, leaving 13 bases between them. Germline values: CDR1 SGHAT, CDR2 FQNNGV. CDR3 region: CASSLDPPSVSTDTQYF. In DNA form, the CDR3 reads TGTGCCAGCAGCTTAGATCCCCCCAGCGTTAGCACAGATACGCAGTATTTT.

The chain uses TRBV15 and TRBJ1-1; no definite D call. The V gene's germline CDR1 is LNHNV and CDR2 YYDKDF (reference sequence). The V and J ends lost 0 bases and 0 bases respectively, with 20 bases between them. The CDR3 contains 19 residues. DNA of the CDR3: TGTGCCACCAGCAGAGATCTCCCCTGGGCGGGCATAATGAACACTGAAGCTTTCTTT. This encodes CATSRDLPWAGIMNTEAFF.

V gene TRBV19 combines with J gene TRBJ2-2, with 8 bases aligning to TRBD1. Germline V gives CDR1 LNHDA, CDR2 SQIVND (reference sequence). Trimming at V came to 8 bases and at J to 3 bases, leaving 5 bases not matched to a gene. This CDR3 contains 14 residues. CDR3 sequence: CASATGVDTGELFF. DNA of the CDR3: TGTGCCAGTGCGACAGGGGTTGACACCGGGGAGCTGTTTTTT. Full variable domain (missing parts from reference TRBV19 and TRBJ2-2): DGGITQSPKYLFRKEGQNVTLSCEQNLNHDAMYWYRQDPGQGLRLIYYSQIVNDFQKGDIAEGYSVSREKKESFPLTVTSAQKNPTAFYLCASATGVDTGELFFGEGSRLTVL.

The CDR3 coding sequence is TGCGCCAGCACGAGGGGAAACAGGGAGACTGAAGCTTTCTTT. Translation: CASTRGNRETEAFF. The chain has TRBV5-1 and TRBJ1-1; perhaps TRBD1 as D (6 bases). V lost 6 bases and J 5 bases, leaving 17 bases between the germline ends. The CDR3 consists of 14 residues. Germline CDR1 is SGHRS and CDR2 is YFSETQ.

The chain uses TRBV28 and TRBJ2-6, with D tentatively TRBD2 (6 bases). V was pared by 11 bases and J by 2 bases, with 16 bases between. CDR1 and CDR2 from the germline V gene are MDHEN and SYDVKM. This CDR3 has 15 residues. In DNA, the CDR3 is TGTGCCGCCGGGGTGGGGGGAGCTGGGGCCAACGTCCTGACTTTC. Translation: CAAGVGGAGANVLTF.

The J gene is TRBJ2-7, the V gene TRBV10-3; D call uncertain. CDR3 length equals 11 residues. In germline, CDR1 is ENHRY, CDR2 SYGVKD. V gave up 4 bases and J gave up 2 bases, with 3 bases separating them. In DNA form, the CDR3 reads TGTGCCATCAGTGCCGCCTACGAGCAGTACTTC. Protein product: CAISAAYEQYF.

Comments on this clone: The sample holds other DNA sequences that translate to the same CDR3. The V and J genes are TRBV4-1 and TRBJ2-7, with TRBD1 as a possible D gene (6 bases). Germline CDR1 reads MGHRA; CDR2 reads YSYEKL. V was cut by 2 bases and J by 0 bases, with 8 bases left in between. The CDR3 runs to 14 residues. The DNA of the CDR3 is TGCGCCAGCAGCCAACAGGGGAGCTCCTACGAGCAGTACTTC. This encodes CASSQQGSSYEQYF.

This rearrangement joins TRBV4-1 to TRBJ2-5; 7 nucleotides align to TRBD1. The J call is uncertain, as TRBJ2-7 better fits the DNA end. The germline V gene has CDR1 MGHRA and CDR2 YSYEKL. CDR3 length: 19 amino acids. CDR3 bases: TGCGCCAGCAGCCAAGAAACTACCGTTTGGACAGGCAGGGGCTACGAGCAGTACTTC. Amino acids: CASSQETTVWTGRGYEQYF.

Comment on this clone: At the DNA level, this CDR3 is encoded by other sequences in the same sample as well. V gene TRBV5-4 combines with J gene TRBJ2-5, with D maybe TRBD1 (6 bases). Per the germline V gene, CDR1 is SGHNT and CDR2 is YYREEE (reference sequence). Between the trimmed V and J ends, which lost 2 bases and 5 bases, there was a span of 13 bases. CDR3 size: 14 residues. The CDR3 region is CASSLLLGGETQYF. In DNA, the CDR3 is TGTGCCAGCAGCTTACTACTTGGGGGCGAGACCCAGTACTTC. Together with reference TRBV5-4 and TRBJ2-5, the CDR3 gives the full variable domain: ETGVTQSPTHLIKTRGQQVTLRCSSQSGHNTVSWYQQALGQGPQFIFQYYREEENGRGNFPPRFSGLQFPNYSSELNVNALELDDSALYLCASSLLLGGETQYFGPGTRLLVL.

The rearrangement uses TRBV28 and TRBJ2-5; D might be TRBD2 (7 bases). V was clipped by 6 bases and J by 7 bases, with 15 bases between them. CDR3 size: 13 residues. Germline values: CDR1 MDHEN, CDR2 SYDVKM. CDR3 sequence: CASSLGGGGTQYF. The CDR3 coding sequence is TGTGCCAGCAGCCTGGGGGGAGGGGGGACCCAGTACTTC.

The chain links TRBV6-5 to TRBJ1-2, with D hard to call. This CDR3 comprises 12 residues. Trimming cost V 0 bases and J 8 bases, with 7 bases left between them. CDR1 is MNHEY, CDR2 SVGAGI, per germline. DNA of the CDR3: TGTGCCAGCAGTTACTCGGGAGAAGGCTACACCTTC. Amino acids: CASSYSGEGYTF.

This chain connects TRBV9 to TRBJ2-1, with no clear D. The CDR3 has 13 residues. Between the trimmed V and J ends, which lost 0 bases and 9 bases, there was a span of 10 bases. Germline loops: CDR1 SGDLS, CDR2 YYNGEE. The CDR3 spells CASSVGRVGEQFF. For the CDR3, the DNA is TGTGCCAGCAGCGTAGGTCGGGTAGGTGAGCAGTTCTTC.

The genes are TRBV5-1 and TRBJ1-2; weak D call: TRBD1 (6 bases). CDR1 is SGHRS and CDR2 is YFSETQ in the germline V gene. This CDR3 has 13 amino acids. The V and J ends lost 2 bases and 6 bases respectively, with 11 bases between them. The CDR3: CASSFGQSDGYTF. CDR3 nucleotide sequence: TGCGCCAGCAGCTTCGGACAGTCGGATGGCTACACCTTC.

This chain's CDR3 is CASTRLAGGLEQYF. In DNA, the CDR3 is TGTGCCAGCACCCGACTAGCGGGAGGTTTAGAGCAGTACTTC. The chain couples TRBV27 to TRBJ2-7, with 13 bases fitting TRBD2. The V gene's germline CDR1 is MNHEY and CDR2 SMNVEV (reference sequence). This CDR3 has 14 residues. V lost 7 bases to trimming and J lost 7 bases; unmatched junction nucleotides: 7.

The CDR3 reads CSVIIAGQETQYF. CDR3 nucleotides: TGCAGCGTTATAATAGCGGGCCAAGAGACCCAGTACTTC. The rearrangement links TRBV29-1 to TRBJ2-5; 7 bases line up with TRBD2. Trimming at V came to 5 bases and at J to 1 base, leaving 4 bases not matched to a gene. CDR3 length: 13 residues. Germline-derived CDR1 and CDR2 are SQVTM and ANQGSEA.

The V call is TRBV4-3, the J call TRBJ1-4; TRBD1 is a possible D gene (6 bases). The CDR3 has 16 amino acids. Trimming cost V 0 bases and J 6 bases, with 14 bases left between them. Germline V lookup: CDR1 LGHNA, CDR2 YSLEER. CDR3 nucleotide sequence: TGCGCCAGCAGCCAAGATCCAGGGGCGGATTATGAAAAACTGTTTTTT. Translation: CASSQDPGADYEKLFF.